What follows are 6 T cell receptor beta chains derived from one specimen sequenced in a study of OX40 agonist ivuxolimab in advanced cancers. Profiled with immunoSEQ multiplex PCR; TCRdb holds only in-frame clones, not every one. The data show 60,000 to 90,000 clones, about 80% seen once. The sequences come from CD4+ or CD8+ T cells sorted from blood, collected in a trial of the OX40 agonist ivuxolimab. The receptors originated from an adult with an advanced solid tumor such as melanoma, head and neck, liver or kidney cancer.

This chain joins TRBV2 and TRBJ2-1; TRBD1 matches 9 bases. J was trimmed by 1 base and V by 5 bases; bases with no gene match: 3. CDR1 SNHLY and CDR2 FYNNEI come from the germline V gene. The CDR3 runs to 15 residues. The CDR3 here is CASSPGQGSYNEQFF. CDR3 sequence (DNA): TGTGCCAGCAGTCCCGGACAGGGGTCCTACAATGAGCAGTTCTTC.

The genes are TRBV28 and TRBJ1-5; D gene ambiguous. The CDR3 extends over 16 amino acids. Trimming took 0 bases from V and 4 from J, leaving 13 bases between them. CDR1 is MDHEN, CDR2 SYDVKM, per germline. The CDR3 DNA is TGTGCCAGCAGTTTATGGGGTCGGGGTTGGAATCAGCCCCAGCATTTT. Translation gives CASSLWGRGWNQPQHF.

This chain links TRBV28 with TRBJ1-1; D perhaps matches TRBD1 (5 bases). There are 17 residues in the CDR3. The ends were cut back, 7 bases at V and 4 bases at J, with 25 bases in the middle. Germline V lookup: CDR1 MDHEN, CDR2 SYDVKM. For the CDR3, the DNA is TGTGCCAGCAAGGAATCGGGGTTGTCTAAGGGGTCCACTGAAGCTTTCTTT. It codes for CASKESGLSKGSTEAFF.

The J gene is TRBJ2-5, the V gene TRBV19, with D perhaps given as TRBD1 or TRBD2 (6 bases each). The CDR3 is 16 residues long. CDR1 is LNHDA, CDR2 SQIVND, per germline (reference sequence). V was trimmed by 6 bases and J by 4 bases, leaving 21 bases between them. CDR3 sequence reads: CASSPPGAGDRETQYF. In DNA, the CDR3 is TGTGCCAGTAGCCCTCCGGGAGCAGGGGATCGAGAGACCCAGTACTTC.

This chain joins TRBV19 and TRBJ2-7; 11 bases fit TRBD2. CDR1 is LNHDA, CDR2 SQIVND, per germline (reference sequence). J gave up 3 bases and V 5 bases, and 3 bases lay outside the gene matches. The CDR3 sequence is 14 residues long. The chain's CDR3 is CASSAGLAVYEQYF. The CDR3 coding sequence is TGTGCCAGTAGTGCGGGACTAGCGGTCTACGAGCAGTACTTC.

This clone was seen more than once but under ten times. V usage is TRBV10-3 and J usage is TRBJ1-2, with a weak D call TRBD1 (6 bases). Germline V gene lookup returns CDR1 ENHRY and CDR2 SYGVKD. Trimming removed 2 bases from V and 2 bases from J, with 12 bases in between. The CDR3 is 15 amino acids. CDR3 in DNA: TGTGCCATCAGTGAGGCGGACAGCCCCAACTATGGCTACACCTTC. Translation: CAISEADSPNYGYTF.